The 30 T cell receptor beta chains listed next were all sequenced from one sample in a study of T cells after yellow fever vaccination (dated by TCRdb to between 2017 and 2020). The library relied on 5' RACE. Sequencer: Illumina HiSeq 2500. TCRdb itself trimmed the public reads at Q25 with fastp, ran MiXCR and retained productive beta chains. Rows with a matching CDR3 protein are joined into one entry that keeps the most common DNA and genes. This sample gives fewer than 450,000 distinct CDR3 sequences in total; roughly 10% of them show up just once. Around 20% of the sample comes from the top ten. The treatment or condition label for this specimen denotes: live attenuated yellow fever vaccine strain. Source: PBMCs, taken on the day of the first yellow fever vaccination. The origin of the receptors is a man between 18 and 29 years old who received the YFV17D yellow fever vaccine.

The CDR3 sequence is CSASLVAARSGTQYF. For the CDR3, the DNA is TGCAGTGCTAGTCTTGTCGCGGCCCGTTCTGGTACGCAGTATTTT. The chain carries TRBV20-1 and TRBJ2-3; D gene unclear. V lost 3 bases, J lost 8 bases, and 21 bases lay in between. This CDR3 comprises 15 residues. In germline, CDR1 is DFQATT, CDR2 SNEGSKA (reference sequence).

This clonotype came up a few times. The V gene is TRBV9, the J gene TRBJ2-2; 8 positions match TRBD2. The junction had 12 bases not matched to a gene; V was cut back by 3 bases and J by 5 bases. The germline V gene has CDR1 SGDLS and CDR2 YYNGEE. The CDR3 runs 17 residues. CDR3 in amino acids: CASSEGISGGVTGELFF. The CDR3, as DNA: TGTGCCAGCAGCGAGGGGATCAGCGGGGGTGTGACCGGGGAGCTGTTTTTT.

V is TRBV5-1 and J is TRBJ2-5; the D is unclear. The CDR3 covers 15 residues. The ends were cut back, 0 bases at V and 2 bases at J, with 11 bases in the middle. Germline V lookup: CDR1 SGHRS, CDR2 YFSETQ. CDR3 protein: CASSLVGKKQETQYF. The DNA for the CDR3 is TGCGCCAGCAGCTTGGTGGGGAAGAAACAAGAGACCCAGTACTTC.

This clonotype was seen more than once but under ten times. The chain is built from TRBV18 and TRBJ2-1; TRBD1 might be the D (5 bases). CDR3 length: 18 amino acids. The germline V and J ends were trimmed by 3 bases and 0 bases, with 18 bases remaining between them. CDR1 is KGHSH and CDR2 is LQKENI in the germline V gene. CDR3 in DNA: TGTGCCAGCTCACCCTTCCTCGACAGTTCTAGCTCCTACAATGAGCAGTTCTTC. Residues: CASSPFLDSSSSYNEQFF.

The chain joins TRBV15 to TRBJ2-5; maybe TRBD1 (5 bases). Trimming removed 3 bases at V and 5 bases at J, with 13 bases between. Germline V lookup: CDR1 LNHNV, CDR2 YYDKDF (reference sequence). The CDR3 is made up of 14 amino acids. Here the CDR3 reads CATSSRARLETQYF. The CDR3 nucleotides are TGTGCCACCAGCAGCAGGGCGCGGTTGGAGACCCAGTACTTC.

The V call is TRBV29-1, the J call TRBJ2-3; D uncertain. Germline assignment: CDR1 SQVTM and CDR2 ANQGSEA. The length of the CDR3 is 16 residues. V lost 6 bases to trimming and J lost 3 bases, with 22 bases between them. CDR3 residues: CSVSALKSLLTDTQYF. CDR3 DNA: TGCAGCGTCTCCGCGCTAAAGTCTTTATTAACAGATACGCAGTATTTT.

This clonotype was detected many times. The chain combines TRBV7-2 with TRBJ2-3; tentative D call: TRBD2 (5 bases). The germline V and J ends were trimmed by 2 bases and 5 bases, with 8 bases remaining between them. The CDR3 extends over 13 amino acids. Germline V CDR1 and CDR2: SGHTA, FQGNSA. The CDR3 coding sequence is TGTGCCAGCAGCTTAAGTGGAGGAGATACGCAGTATTTT. Its protein is CASSLSGGDTQYF.

The chain recombines TRBV29-1 with TRBJ1-2, with TRBD1 matching over 8 bases. CDR1 and CDR2 (germline): SQVTM, ANQGSEA. V lost 7 bases and J lost 2; bases outside the gene matches: 6. The CDR3 runs 13 residues. CDR3: CSAAGGANYGYTF. CDR3 in DNA: TGCAGCGCAGCAGGGGGCGCAAACTATGGCTACACCTTC.

The genes are TRBV11-2 and TRBJ1-6; D uncertain. The CDR3 contains 16 residues. V dropped 5 bases and J dropped 7 bases, with 18 bases sitting between them. Germline CDR1 is SGHAT and CDR2 is FQNNGV. This chain's CDR3 is CASSSNRGALNSPLHF. The CDR3 bases are TGTGCCAGCAGCAGCAACAGAGGAGCACTAAATTCACCCCTCCACTTT. The whole variable domain, filled in from reference TRBV11-2 and TRBJ1-6, reads EAGVAQSPRYKIIEKRQSVAFWCNPISGHATLYWYQQILGQGPKLLIQFQNNGVVDDSQLPKDRFSAERLKGVDSTLKIQPAKLEDSAVYLCASSSNRGALNSPLHFGNGTRLTVT.

The gene calls are TRBV3-1 and TRBJ1-4; TRBD1 is a possible D gene (6 bases). Trimming took 3 bases from V and 4 from J, leaving 15 bases between them. This CDR3 contains 16 residues. Germline loops: CDR1 LGHDT, CDR2 YNNKEL (reference sequence). The CDR3 spells CASSHGGQSINEKLFF. The DNA of the CDR3 is TGTGCCAGCAGCCATGGTGGACAGAGCATTAATGAAAAACTGTTTTTT.

This clonotype was counted between two and nine times. This sequence joins TRBV4-3 and TRBJ2-2; 9 bases align to TRBD1. CDR3 length: 14 amino acids. Germline V gene sequence: CDR1 LGHNA, CDR2 YSLEER. V shed 0 bases, J shed 7 bases, and the junction held 0 bases outside the gene matches. The CDR3 loop reads CASSQETGGGELFF. The CDR3 coding sequence is TGCGCCAGCAGCCAAGAGACAGGGGGCGGGGAGCTGTTTTTT.

This clonotype turned up a few times. V is TRBV29-1 and J is TRBJ2-5; D possibly uses TRBD1 or TRBD2 (6 bases each). V was trimmed by 4 bases and J by 5 bases, leaving 17 bases between them. Germline V CDR1 and CDR2: SQVTM, ANQGSEA. The CDR3 is made up of 14 amino acids. The CDR3 coding sequence is TGCAGCGTTGCTAACGGAGGGGGAACGGAGACCCAGTACTTC. It translates to CSVANGGGTETQYF.

V gene TRBV7-2 combines with J gene TRBJ2-2; D might be TRBD2 (6 bases). CDR1 is SGHTA, CDR2 FQGNSA, per germline. V was cut by 1 base and J by 0 bases, with 12 bases left in between. This CDR3 has 17 residues. The CDR3: CASSLGVGGPNTGELFF. The DNA of the CDR3 is TGTGCCAGCAGCTTAGGGGTGGGGGGTCCGAACACCGGGGAGCTGTTTTTT.

The V gene is TRBV5-1, the J gene TRBJ2-7; TRBD1 aligns across 8 bases. Germline V lookup: CDR1 SGHRS, CDR2 YFSETQ. The CDR3 length is 15 residues. The V segment lost 4 bases and the J segment 3 bases; nucleotides outside the gene matches: 9. CDR3 in DNA: TGCGCCAGCAGCGACGGACAGGGAGATTTCTACGAGCAGTACTTC. The encoded protein is CASSDGQGDFYEQYF.

There are a few counts of this clonotype. The CDR3 nucleotides read TGTGCCAGCAGCTTAGGAGCTAGTGGGCCCCTCGGCAATGAGCAGTTCTTC. It codes for CASSLGASGPLGNEQFF. This chain joins TRBV7-6 and TRBJ2-1; D is undetermined. The CDR3 sequence is 17 residues long. Germline CDR1 SGHVS, CDR2 FNYEAQ. V gave up 1 base and J gave up 6 bases, with 19 bases separating them.

This clonotype was detected a few times. This chain connects TRBV7-8 to TRBJ2-3; 11 bases are shared with TRBD2. Per the germline V gene, CDR1 is SGHVS and CDR2 is FQNEAQ. The V and J ends lost 3 bases and 0 bases, in that order; junction bases with no gene match: 11. This CDR3 is built from 19 residues. This CDR3 is CASSFLESSGGPSTDTQYF. CDR3 in DNA: TGTGCCAGCAGCTTTCTTGAGTCTAGCGGGGGGCCTAGCACAGATACGCAGTATTTT.

The V and J genes are TRBV12-3 or TRBV12-4 and TRBJ1-1; tentatively, D is TRBD1 (6 bases). Trimming stripped 6 bases from V and 5 bases from J, with 13 bases between. The length of the CDR3 is 13 residues. DNA of the CDR3: TGTGCCAGCAGGTTAACAGGGAATACTGAAGCTTTCTTT. Its protein is CASRLTGNTEAFF.

This clonotype was seen a handful of times. The chain uses TRBV12-3 or TRBV12-4 and TRBJ1-2, with D tentatively TRBD1 (6 bases). This CDR3 has 13 residues. Deletions cut 5 bases from V and 8 bases from J, with 15 bases between. CDR3 region: CASSTGDTWGYTF. CDR3 bases: TGTGCCAGCAGTACCGGGGACACTTGGGGCTACACCTTC.

The chain employs TRBV3-1 and TRBJ2-3, with D unresolved. CDR3 length: 14 residues. V lost 0 bases to trimming and J lost 4 bases, with 8 bases between them. Germline CDR1 is LGHDT and CDR2 is YNNKEL (reference sequence). The CDR3 bases are TGTGCCAGCAGCCAAGATGGGATCTCAGATACGCAGTATTTT. This codes for CASSQDGISDTQYF.

As for this clonotype: Since the CDR3 does not end with the conserved phenylalanine or tryptophan, this likely comes from a read error. The chain carries TRBV4-3 and TRBJ2-7, with D possibly TRBD2 on 5 matching bases. Germline CDR1 is LGHNA and CDR2 is YSLEER. The CDR3 contains 14 residues. Trimming stripped 0 bases from V and 5 bases from J, with 11 bases between. The CDR3 reads CASSQETGWDEQYY. The CDR3 coding sequence is TGCGCCAGCAGCCAAGAAACGGGGTGGGACGAGCAGTACTAC.

The sample holds many counts of this clonotype. For the CDR3, the DNA is TGCGCCAGCAGCCAAGATAGTCTGACAGCCTACGAGCAGTACTTC. It codes for CASSQDSLTAYEQYF. The chain links TRBV4-1 to TRBJ2-7, with a weak D call TRBD1 (5 bases). CDR1 and CDR2 from the germline V gene are MGHRA and YSYEKL. Trimming took off 0 bases at V and 2 bases at J, with 11 bases between the two ends. The CDR3 contains 15 residues.

J is TRBJ2-1 and V is TRBV7-3; 7 bases agree with TRBD1. Germline lookup yields CDR1 SGHTA and CDR2 FQGTGA. V shed 5 bases and J 2 bases; nucleotides not matched to a gene: 6. This CDR3 region has 15 residues. CDR3 loop: CASSPQGDAYNEQFF. The CDR3 DNA reads TGTGCCAGCAGCCCCCAGGGGGACGCCTACAATGAGCAGTTCTTC.

To note about this clonotype: The junction differs from germline at one of its ends, possibly a read error. The rearrangement joins TRBV5-6 to TRBJ2-1; D gene uncertain. The germline gives CDR1 SGHDT, CDR2 YYEEEE. The CDR3 has 14 residues. The CDR3 is CAISPEVLRNEQFF. Written as DNA, the CDR3 is TGTGCCATCAGCCCCGAGGTACTGCGCAATGAGCAGTTCTTC. Full variable domain (rest looked up from reference TRBV5-6 and TRBJ2-1): DAGVTQSPTHLIKTRGQQVTLRCSPKSGHDTVSWYQQALGQGPQFIFQYYEEEERQRGNFPDRFSGHQFPNYSSELNVNALLLGDSALYLCAISPEVLRNEQFFGPGTRLTVL.

The chain carries TRBV7-9 and TRBJ1-1; D not resolved. This CDR3 has 13 amino acids. CDR1 and CDR2 from the germline V gene are SEHNR and FQNEAQ (reference sequence). V was trimmed by 4 bases and J by 5 bases, leaving 11 bases between them. As DNA, the CDR3 is TGTGCCAGCAGCTCCGGGCCCAGGACTGAAGCTTTCTTT. This translates into CASSSGPRTEAFF.

The chain carries TRBV4-2 and TRBJ1-2; D not resolved. Germline V lookup: CDR1 LGHNA, CDR2 YNFKEQ. Trimming took 0 bases from V and 14 from J, leaving 16 bases between them. The CDR3 is 13 amino acids. In DNA form, the CDR3 reads TGTGCCAGCAGCCAAGATATGGACGCGACGTATACCTTC. This encodes CASSQDMDATYTF.

CDR3 in DNA: TGCAGTGCTAGGGACGCGGGTAATTCACCCCTCCACTTT. This encodes CSARDAGNSPLHF. The J gene is TRBJ1-6, the V gene TRBV20-1; D uncertain. Germline V gene lookup returns CDR1 DFQATT and CDR2 SNEGSKA (reference sequence). Trimming removed 3 bases from V and 6 bases from J, with 9 bases in between. This CDR3 comprises 13 residues.

The gene calls are TRBV4-1 and TRBJ2-4, with D perhaps given as TRBD1 or TRBD2 (6 bases each). This CDR3 contains 15 residues. Germline V lookup: CDR1 MGHRA, CDR2 YSYEKL. Trimming took off 5 bases at V and 8 bases at J, with 19 bases between the two ends. The CDR3 DNA sequence: TGCGCCAGCAGCTACAGGGAAGGGGGGTCTGACATTCAGTACTTC. Residues: CASSYREGGSDIQYF.

This clonotype has at least ten counts. The chain combines TRBV20-1 with TRBJ2-7, with 7 nucleotides matching TRBD1. Per germline, CDR1 DFQATT and CDR2 SNEGSKA (reference sequence). V gave up 2 bases and J gave up 4 bases; unmatched junction bases: 8. CDR3 length equals 14 residues. The CDR3 is CSARPGQVLYEQYF. The DNA of the CDR3 is TGCAGTGCTAGACCCGGACAGGTGTTATACGAGCAGTACTTC.

This clonotype has more than one count but fewer than ten. The CDR3 loop reads CASSSELTGFGRTQYF. Here the CDR3 DNA reads TGTGCCAGCAGTTCCGAGTTAACGGGGTTTGGTCGGACCCAGTACTTC. The chain joins TRBV9 to TRBJ2-5; maybe TRBD2 (5 bases). The germline CDR1 and CDR2 sequences are SGDLS and YYNGEE. The CDR3 is made up of 16 amino acids. V lost 5 bases, J lost 7 bases, and 24 bases lay in between.

This clonotype was seen a handful of times. Here the CDR3 reads CASRELPGHKNIQYF. The CDR3 DNA is TGTGCCAGCAGAGAGCTACCAGGGCACAAAAACATTCAGTACTTC. The chain has TRBV2 and TRBJ2-4, with a possible D match to TRBD1 (5 bases). This CDR3 has 15 amino acids. CDR1 and CDR2 (germline): SNHLY, FYNNEI. Trimming took 6 bases from V and 3 from J, leaving 15 bases between them.